Following are 30 T cell receptor beta chains from one sample sequenced in a study of control samples from healthy donors and cancer patients. Using immunoSEQ multiplex PCR, the repertoire was profiled, and TCRdb retains in-frame clones only, with some absent. The sample yields some 130,000 clones, just under 95% seen once. Sample: blood. These receptors were taken from a man aged 18 to 30 in good health.

CDR3 protein: CASSLVGTVEKLFF. CDR3 nucleotides: TGTGCCAGCAGCTTAGTTGGGACGGTCGAAAAACTGTTTTTT. The chain is built from TRBV7-9 and TRBJ1-4; a weak D match, TRBD1 (5 bases). V was clipped by 1 base and J by 8 bases, with 11 bases between them. The CDR3 is 14 residues long. Germline V lookup: CDR1 SEHNR, CDR2 FQNEAQ (reference sequence). Full variable domain (missing parts from reference TRBV7-9 and TRBJ1-4): DTGVSQNPRHKITKRGQNVTFRCDPISEHNRLYWYRQTLGQGPEFLTYFQNEAQLEKSRLLSDRFSAERPKGSFSTLEIQRTEQGDSAMYLCASSLVGTVEKLFFGSGTQLSVL.

V usage is TRBV9 and J usage is TRBJ2-2; possible D gene TRBD2, 6 bases. Germline assignment: CDR1 SGDLS and CDR2 YYNGEE. V gave up 1 base and J gave up 0 bases, with 10 bases separating them. This CDR3 has 16 amino acids. The chain's CDR3 is CASSVWGDANTGELFF. The DNA for the CDR3 is TGTGCCAGCAGCGTATGGGGGGATGCGAACACCGGGGAGCTGTTTTTT.

The chain employs TRBV5-5 and TRBJ2-7, with D maybe TRBD1 (5 bases). V dropped 0 bases and J dropped 1 base, with 5 bases sitting between them. Germline CDR1 reads SGHKS; CDR2 reads YYEKEE (reference sequence). CDR3 length: 13 residues. This chain's CDR3 is CASSLGQSYEQYF. The CDR3 DNA sequence: TGTGCCAGCAGCTTGGGACAGTCCTACGAGCAGTACTTC.

About this clone itself: One junction end disagrees with the germline gene, perhaps due to a read error. This rearrangement joins TRBV2 to TRBJ1-4, with D possibly matching TRBD1 (6 bases). Germline CDR1 is SNHLY and CDR2 is FYNNEI. The CDR3 runs 16 residues. CDR3 protein: CASREGQSATNEKLFF. Here the CDR3 DNA reads TGTGCCAGCAGGGAAGGACAGTCAGCCACTAATGAAAAACTGTTTTTT.

The rearrangement uses TRBV11-3 and TRBJ2-5; 9 nucleotides align to TRBD1. Germline V gene sequence: CDR1 SGHNT, CDR2 YENEEA. CDR3 length: 15 amino acids. The junction had 9 bases not matched to a gene; V was cut back by 5 bases and J by 5 bases. The CDR3 nucleotides are TGTGCCAGCAGCCCACGGACAGGGGTAGGGGAGACCCAGTACTTC. As protein: CASSPRTGVGETQYF. Full variable domain (remainder filled in from reference TRBV11-3 and TRBJ2-5): EAGVVQSPRYKIIEKKQPVAFWCNPISGHNTLYWYLQNLGQGPELLIRYENEEAVDDSQLPKDRFSAERLKGVDSTLKIQPAELGDSAVYLCASSPRTGVGETQYFGPGTRLLVL.

This chain links TRBV13 with TRBJ1-1; possible D gene TRBD1, 6 bases. The V gene lost 4 bases and the J gene lost 5 bases, with 11 bases spanning the gap. From germline, CDR1 is PRHDT and CDR2 FYEKMQ (reference sequence). The CDR3 has 13 amino acids. The DNA of the CDR3 is TGTGCCAGCAGCTCGGTACAGGGAACTGAAGCTTTCTTT. The encoded protein is CASSSVQGTEAFF. Complete variable domain (other parts from reference TRBV13 and TRBJ1-1): AAGVIQSPRHLIKEKRETATLKCYPIPRHDTVYWYQQGPGQDPQFLISFYEKMQSDKGSIPDRFSAQQFSDYHSELNMSSLELGDSALYFCASSSVQGTEAFFGQGTRLTVV.

The table lists this clone with a count of one. The chain recombines TRBV2 with TRBJ1-4; D remains unclear. The length of the CDR3 is 15 residues. Looked up from germline, CDR1 is SNHLY and CDR2 is FYNNEI. Trimming cost V 4 bases and J 0 bases, with 9 bases left between them. CDR3 nucleotides: TGTGCCAGCAGTGGTCTACTTGCAACTAATGAAAAACTGTTTTTT. Translated, it gives CASSGLLATNEKLFF.

The chain couples TRBV3-1 (or the pseudogene TRBV3-2) to TRBJ2-7; D ambiguous. Trimming cost V 3 bases and J 2 bases, with 8 bases left between them. The CDR3 extends over 13 amino acids. The V gene's germline CDR1 is LGHDT and CDR2 YNNKEL (reference sequence). The CDR3 spells CASSQFGTYEQYF. The CDR3 bases are TGTGCCAGCAGCCAGTTCGGTACCTACGAGCAGTACTTC.

This sequence joins TRBV6-2 or TRBV6-3 and TRBJ2-7; no firm D call. The V end lost 2 bases, the J end lost 0 bases, and 8 bases lay between the germline ends. This CDR3 spans 14 amino acids. The V gene's germline CDR1 is MNHEY and CDR2 SVGEGT. In nucleotides, the CDR3 is TGTGCCAGCAGTTACACGGCCTTCTCCTACGAGCAGTACTTC. This encodes CASSYTAFSYEQYF.

The chain combines TRBV24-1 with TRBJ2-3; 7 bases fit TRBD1. Per the germline V gene, CDR1 is KGHDR and CDR2 is SFDVKD. V dropped 5 bases and J dropped 0; count of bases not matched to a gene: 4. The CDR3 is 15 amino acids. The DNA for the CDR3 is TGTGCCACCAGTGGCGGACAGGACAGCACAGATACGCAGTATTTT. Encoded protein: CATSGGQDSTDTQYF.

This clone was seen only once. The chain joins TRBV7-9 to TRBJ1-1; weak D call: TRBD1 (5 bases). The CDR3 runs to 18 residues. Trimming left V 1 base short and J 4 bases short, with 22 bases between. The germline gives CDR1 SEHNR, CDR2 FQNEAQ (reference sequence). CDR3 protein: CASSLVRDLIFPFTEAFF. The CDR3 DNA reads as TGTGCCAGCAGCTTAGTCAGGGACTTAATTTTCCCATTCACTGAAGCTTTCTTT.

This sequence joins TRBV19 and TRBJ1-3; tentative D call: TRBD1 (5 bases). There are 15 residues in the CDR3. The germline gives CDR1 LNHDA, CDR2 SQIVND (reference sequence). Deletions cut 7 bases from V and 1 base from J, with 14 bases between. Here the CDR3 DNA reads TGTGCCAGTATTCCGGACGGGACGTCTGGAAACACCATATATTTT. Amino acid sequence: CASIPDGTSGNTIYF.

V gene TRBV7-9 combines with J gene TRBJ1-6; D might be TRBD1 (5 bases). The CDR3 extends over 13 amino acids. Trimming removed 4 bases from V and 7 bases from J, with 8 bases in between. Germline V gene sequence: CDR1 SEHNR, CDR2 FQNEAQ (reference sequence). CDR3 protein: CASSSTGNSPLHF. The CDR3 DNA sequence: TGTGCCAGCAGCTCAACAGGAAATTCACCCCTCCACTTT.

This chain connects TRBV10-3 to TRBJ2-5; D may be TRBD2 (6 bases). V was trimmed by 2 bases and J by 5 bases, leaving 12 bases between them. The CDR3 is 14 residues long. Germline V gene lookup returns CDR1 ENHRY and CDR2 SYGVKD. DNA of the CDR3: TGTGCCATCAGTGAGCGCGGGGTAGGGGAGACCCAGTACTTC. This encodes CAISERGVGETQYF.

This chain joins TRBV5-1 and TRBJ2-2, with D maybe TRBD1 (6 bases). V shed 7 bases and J shed 3 bases, with 16 bases lying between them. CDR1 and CDR2 (germline): SGHRS, YFSETQ. The CDR3 consists of 15 residues. CDR3 residues: CASQQQGWDTGELFF. Written as DNA, the CDR3 is TGCGCCAGCCAACAACAGGGTTGGGACACCGGGGAGCTGTTTTTT.

The CDR3 sequence: CASSLGDRDTDTQYF. The CDR3 DNA follows: TGTGCCAGCAGCTTGGGGGACAGAGACACAGATACGCAGTATTTT. V usage is TRBV11-2 and J usage is TRBJ2-3; the match to TRBD1 covers 7 bases. CDR1 SGHAT and CDR2 FQNNGV come from the germline V gene. V was pared by 3 bases and J by 2 bases, with 5 bases of the junction left unmatched. The CDR3 loop spans 15 amino acids.

The chain links TRBV4-1 to TRBJ1-5; D is undetermined. V gave up 0 bases and J gave up 7 bases, with 16 bases separating them. The CDR3 loop spans 16 amino acids. CDR1 is MGHRA, CDR2 YSYEKL, per germline. CDR3 in DNA: TGCGCCAGCAGCCAAGAACGGTGGGTCGGGAACCAGCCCCAGCATTTT. Amino acids: CASSQERWVGNQPQHF.

This clone was picked up one time. The V gene is TRBV6-4, the J gene TRBJ1-3; no firm D call. The CDR3 is made up of 16 amino acids. The germline gives CDR1 MRHNA, CDR2 SNTAGT. Trimming took off 0 bases at V and 0 bases at J, with 9 bases between the two ends. CDR3 coding DNA: TGTGCCAGCAGTGACTCGAGGCCTAGCTCTGGAAACACCATATATTTT. Translation: CASSDSRPSSGNTIYF.

The chain employs TRBV29-1 and TRBJ2-1; 9 bases are shared with TRBD1. V was pared by 7 bases and J by 6 bases, with 1 base of the junction left unmatched. Germline values: CDR1 SQVTM, CDR2 ANQGSEA. The CDR3 extends over 11 amino acids. For the CDR3, the DNA is TGCAGCGCGGGACAGGGCAATGAGCAGTTCTTC. The encoded protein is CSAGQGNEQFF.

V usage is TRBV13 and J usage is TRBJ1-1, with 8 bases fitting TRBD1. CDR1 PRHDT and CDR2 FYEKMQ come from the germline V gene (reference sequence). V was clipped by 5 bases and J by 0 bases; unmatched bases: 5. This CDR3 is built from 15 residues. The DNA of the CDR3 is TGTGCCAGCAGCCGACAGGGGTTAGTGAACACTGAAGCTTTCTTT. As protein: CASSRQGLVNTEAFF.

The rearrangement links TRBV5-4 to TRBJ1-6, with 7 nucleotides matching TRBD1. Per germline, CDR1 SGHNT and CDR2 YYREEE (reference sequence). The CDR3 is 16 residues long. V gave up 2 bases and J gave up 4 bases; unmatched junction bases: 6. CDR3: CASSFLGGRYNSPLHF. CDR3 DNA sequence: TGTGCCAGCAGCTTTTTAGGGGGCCGGTATAATTCACCCCTCCACTTT.

This chain uses TRBV19 with TRBJ1-2; D gene unclear. There are 13 residues in the CDR3. Germline V gene data show CDR1 as LNHDA and CDR2 as SQIVND (reference sequence). Deletions cut 5 bases from V and 6 bases from J, with 13 bases between. CDR3 in DNA: TGTGCCAGTAGTTGGGGTGGATCGAATGGCTACACCTTC. It translates to CASSWGGSNGYTF.

The V gene is TRBV6-5, the J gene TRBJ1-1, with unresolved D. V was shortened by 6 bases and J by 3 bases, with 14 bases between the two germline ends. The CDR3 runs 14 residues. Germline CDR1 MNHEY, CDR2 SVGAGI. CDR3 residues: CASRLMLADTEAFF. CDR3 DNA sequence: TGTGCCAGCAGGCTCATGCTGGCGGACACTGAAGCTTTCTTT.

The chain joins TRBV4-1 to TRBJ1-5; D remains unclear. Per the germline V gene, CDR1 is MGHRA and CDR2 is YSYEKL. V gave up 1 base and J gave up 3 bases, with 7 bases separating them. CDR3 length equals 14 residues. CDR3: CASSQAVYNQPQHF. The CDR3 DNA is TGCGCCAGCAGCCAAGCGGTTTACAATCAGCCCCAGCATTTT.

The CDR3: CASSQAGGPGYTF. The CDR3 DNA reads TGTGCCAGCAGCCAAGCAGGGGGCCCTGGCTACACCTTC. The genes are TRBV13 and TRBJ1-2; 8 bases are shared with TRBD1. Germline CDR1 and CDR2: PRHDT and FYEKMQ (reference sequence). The V gene end was trimmed by 5 bases and the J gene end by 7 bases; junction bases not matched to a gene: 6. The CDR3 spans 13 residues.

The chain recombines TRBV23-1 with TRBJ2-7; D perhaps matches TRBD1 (6 bases). TRBV23-1 is assigned to the ORF class and has an uncertain function. V was clipped by 4 bases and J by 4 bases, with 17 bases between them. The CDR3 length is 15 residues. The chain's CDR3 is CASSRTGQIGYEQYF. CDR3 DNA sequence: TGCGCCAGCAGTCGCACAGGGCAAATCGGTTACGAGCAGTACTTC.

V gene TRBV12-5 combines with J gene TRBJ1-2; TRBD1 might be the D (5 bases). Germline assignment: CDR1 LGHNT and CDR2 FRNRAP. The CDR3 totals 16 residues. Trimming took 2 bases from V and 5 from J, leaving 18 bases between them. The CDR3 sequence: CASGLILKAGTYGYTF. Written as DNA, the CDR3 is TGTGCTAGTGGTTTGATCCTAAAAGCCGGGACTTATGGCTACACCTTC. The entire variable domain, with the rest obtained from reference TRBV12-5 and TRBJ1-2, is as follows: DARVTQTPRHKVTEMGQEVTMRCQPILGHNTVFWYRQTMMQGLELLAYFRNRAPLDDSGMPKDRFSAEMPDATLATLKIQPSEPRDSAVYFCASGLILKAGTYGYTFGSGTRLTVV.

This chain connects TRBV5-6 to TRBJ1-4; D is unresolved. The CDR3 sequence is 15 residues long. CDR1 SGHDT and CDR2 YYEEEE come from the germline V gene. Between the trimmed V and J ends, which lost 2 bases and 5 bases, there was a span of 13 bases. The CDR3 region is CASSFRGIPNEKLFF. The DNA of the CDR3 is TGTGCCAGCAGCTTTCGGGGAATACCGAATGAAAAACTGTTTTTT. Full variable domain (missing parts from reference TRBV5-6 and TRBJ1-4): DAGVTQSPTHLIKTRGQQVTLRCSPKSGHDTVSWYQQALGQGPQFIFQYYEEEERQRGNFPDRFSGHQFPNYSSELNVNALLLGDSALYLCASSFRGIPNEKLFFGSGTQLSVL.

Of note for this clone: The same CDR3 arises from other DNA sequences in this sample as well. V usage is TRBV5-1 and J usage is TRBJ2-1, with unresolved D. There are 12 residues in the CDR3. Germline V gives CDR1 SGHRS, CDR2 YFSETQ. V dropped 0 bases and J dropped 6 bases, with 4 bases sitting between them. CDR3 in amino acids: CASSLGGNEQFF. CDR3 sequence (DNA): TGCGCCAGCAGCTTGGGGGGCAATGAGCAGTTCTTC. The full variable domain, with the rest looked up from reference TRBV5-1 and TRBJ2-1, is KAGVTQTPRYLIKTRGQQVTLSCSPISGHRSVSWYQQTPGQGLQFLFEYFSETQRNKGNFPGRFSGRQFSNSRSEMNVSTLELGDSALYLCASSLGGNEQFFGPGTRLTVL.

The J gene is TRBJ1-5, the V gene TRBV19, with D tentatively TRBD1 (5 bases). Trimming removed 2 bases at V and 2 bases at J, with 10 bases between. CDR3 size: 15 residues. CDR1 and CDR2 from the germline V gene are LNHDA and SQIVND (reference sequence). The CDR3 coding sequence is TGTGCCAGTAGTATAAAAGAACAGGGCAATCAGCCCCAGCATTTT. Protein product: CASSIKEQGNQPQHF.